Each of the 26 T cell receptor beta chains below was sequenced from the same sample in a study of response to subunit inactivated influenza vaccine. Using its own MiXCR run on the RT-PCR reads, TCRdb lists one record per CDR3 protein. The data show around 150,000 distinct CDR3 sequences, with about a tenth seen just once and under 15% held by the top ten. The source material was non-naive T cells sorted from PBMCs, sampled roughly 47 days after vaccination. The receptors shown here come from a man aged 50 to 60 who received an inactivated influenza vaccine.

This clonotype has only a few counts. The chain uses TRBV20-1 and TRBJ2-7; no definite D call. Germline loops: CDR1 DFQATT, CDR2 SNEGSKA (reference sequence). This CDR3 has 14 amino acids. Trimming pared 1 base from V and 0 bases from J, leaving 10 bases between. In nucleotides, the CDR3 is TGCAGTGCTAGAGTTCCTTGGGGCTCCTACGAGCAGTACTTC. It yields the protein CSARVPWGSYEQYF.

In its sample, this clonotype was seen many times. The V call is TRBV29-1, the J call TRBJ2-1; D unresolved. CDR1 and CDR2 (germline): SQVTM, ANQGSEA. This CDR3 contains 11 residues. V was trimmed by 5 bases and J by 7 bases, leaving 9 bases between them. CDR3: CSVKGSNEQFF. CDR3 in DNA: TGCAGCGTTAAGGGTTCAAATGAGCAGTTCTTC.

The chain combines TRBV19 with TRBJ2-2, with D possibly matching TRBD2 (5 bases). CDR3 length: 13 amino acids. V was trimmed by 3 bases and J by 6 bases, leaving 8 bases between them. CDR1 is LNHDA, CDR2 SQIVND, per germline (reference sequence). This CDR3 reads CASSIGDAGELFF. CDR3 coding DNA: TGTGCCAGTAGTATCGGGGATGCCGGGGAGCTGTTTTTT.

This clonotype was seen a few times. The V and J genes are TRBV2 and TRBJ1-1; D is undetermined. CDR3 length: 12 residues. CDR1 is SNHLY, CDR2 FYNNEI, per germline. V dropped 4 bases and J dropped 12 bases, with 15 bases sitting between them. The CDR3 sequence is CASSAKRASPFF. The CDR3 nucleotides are TGTGCCAGCAGTGCTAAAAGGGCATCACCTTTCTTT.

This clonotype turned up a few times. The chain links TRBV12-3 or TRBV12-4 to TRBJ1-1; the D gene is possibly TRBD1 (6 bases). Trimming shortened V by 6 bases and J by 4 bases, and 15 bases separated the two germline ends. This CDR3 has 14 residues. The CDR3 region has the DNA TGTGCCAGCAGAACTGGACAGCAAGCCACTGAAGCTTTCTTT. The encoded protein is CASRTGQQATEAFF.

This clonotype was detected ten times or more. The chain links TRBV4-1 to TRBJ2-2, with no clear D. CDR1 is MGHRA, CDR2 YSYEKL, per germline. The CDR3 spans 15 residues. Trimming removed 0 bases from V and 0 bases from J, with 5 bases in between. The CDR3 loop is CASSQDVTNTGELFF. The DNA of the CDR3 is TGCGCCAGCAGCCAAGATGTCACGAACACCGGGGAGCTGTTTTTT.

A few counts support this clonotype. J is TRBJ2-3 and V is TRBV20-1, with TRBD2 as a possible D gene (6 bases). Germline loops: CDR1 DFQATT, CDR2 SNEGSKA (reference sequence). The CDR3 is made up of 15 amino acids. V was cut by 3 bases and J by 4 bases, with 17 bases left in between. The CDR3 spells CSARNSGLGADTQYF. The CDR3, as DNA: TGCAGTGCTAGGAATAGCGGTCTCGGCGCAGATACGCAGTATTTT.

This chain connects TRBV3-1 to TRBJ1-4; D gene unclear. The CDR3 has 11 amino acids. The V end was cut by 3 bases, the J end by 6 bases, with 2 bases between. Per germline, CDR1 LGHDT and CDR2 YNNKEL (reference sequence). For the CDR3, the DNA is TGTGCCAGCAGCCAGTATGAAAAACTGTTTTTT. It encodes CASSQYEKLFF.

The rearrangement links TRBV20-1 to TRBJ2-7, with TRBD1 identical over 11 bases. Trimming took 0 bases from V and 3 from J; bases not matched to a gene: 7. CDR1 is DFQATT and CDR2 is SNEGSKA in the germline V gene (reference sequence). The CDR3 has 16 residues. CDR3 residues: CSARDPLGTGGYEQYF. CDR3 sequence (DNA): TGCAGTGCTAGAGATCCTTTAGGGACAGGGGGCTACGAGCAGTACTTC.

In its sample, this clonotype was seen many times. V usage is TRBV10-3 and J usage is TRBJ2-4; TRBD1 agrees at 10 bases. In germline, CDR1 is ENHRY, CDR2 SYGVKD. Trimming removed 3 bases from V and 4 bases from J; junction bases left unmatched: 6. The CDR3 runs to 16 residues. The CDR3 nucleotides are TGTGCCATCAGTGATTCGGGACAGGGGAATAAAAACATTCAGTACTTC. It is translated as CAISDSGQGNKNIQYF.

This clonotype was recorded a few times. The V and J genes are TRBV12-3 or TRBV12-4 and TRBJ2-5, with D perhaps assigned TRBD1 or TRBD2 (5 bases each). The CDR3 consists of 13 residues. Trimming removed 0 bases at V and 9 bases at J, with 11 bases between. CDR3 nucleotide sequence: TGTGCCAGCAGTTTAGCCGTCCTGGGGGCCCAGTACTTC. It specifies CASSLAVLGAQYF.

Here the CDR3 DNA reads TGCGCCAGCAGCTTGCATGGGGGCTCTGAAGCTTTCTTT. It encodes CASSLHGGSEAFF. V is TRBV5-1 and J is TRBJ1-1, with D possibly TRBD1 on 6 matching bases. V lost 1 base and J lost 6, with 10 bases in between. The CDR3 spans 13 residues. Germline V gives CDR1 SGHRS, CDR2 YFSETQ.

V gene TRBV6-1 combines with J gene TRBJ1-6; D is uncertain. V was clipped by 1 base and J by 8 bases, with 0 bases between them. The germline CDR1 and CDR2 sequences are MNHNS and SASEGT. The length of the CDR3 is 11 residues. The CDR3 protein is CASSEDSPLHF. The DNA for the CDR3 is TGTGCCAGCAGTGAAGATTCACCCCTCCACTTT.

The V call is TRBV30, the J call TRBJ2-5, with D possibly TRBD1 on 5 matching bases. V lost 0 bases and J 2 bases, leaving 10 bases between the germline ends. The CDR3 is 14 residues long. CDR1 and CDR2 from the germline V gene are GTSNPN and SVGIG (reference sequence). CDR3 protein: CAWSVQVFQETQYF. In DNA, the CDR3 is TGTGCCTGGAGTGTACAGGTCTTTCAAGAGACCCAGTACTTC.

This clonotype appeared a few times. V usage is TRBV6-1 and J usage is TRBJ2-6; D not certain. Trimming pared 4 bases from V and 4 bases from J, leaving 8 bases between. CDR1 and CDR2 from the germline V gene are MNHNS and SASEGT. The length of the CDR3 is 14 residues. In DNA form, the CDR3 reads TGTGCCAGCAGTGTTCAGGCCGGGGCCAACGTCCTGACTTTC. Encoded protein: CASSVQAGANVLTF.

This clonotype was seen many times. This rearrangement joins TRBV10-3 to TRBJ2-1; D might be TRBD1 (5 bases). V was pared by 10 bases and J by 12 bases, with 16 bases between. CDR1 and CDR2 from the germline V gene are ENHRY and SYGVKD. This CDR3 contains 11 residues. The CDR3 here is CATGDSYTQFF. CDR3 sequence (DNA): TGTGCCACGGGCGACAGTTACACGCAGTTCTTC.

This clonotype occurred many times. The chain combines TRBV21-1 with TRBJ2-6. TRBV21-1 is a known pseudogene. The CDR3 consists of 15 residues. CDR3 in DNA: TGTGCCAGCAGCAATTTAAGGTCTGGGGCCAACGTCCTGACTTTC. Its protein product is CASSNLRSGANVLTF.

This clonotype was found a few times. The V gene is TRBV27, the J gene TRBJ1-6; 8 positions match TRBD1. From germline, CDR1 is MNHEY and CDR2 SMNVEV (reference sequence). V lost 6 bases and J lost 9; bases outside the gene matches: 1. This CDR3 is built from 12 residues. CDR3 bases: TGTGCCAGCAGCGACAGGGGTTCACCCCTCCACTTT. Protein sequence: CASSDRGSPLHF.

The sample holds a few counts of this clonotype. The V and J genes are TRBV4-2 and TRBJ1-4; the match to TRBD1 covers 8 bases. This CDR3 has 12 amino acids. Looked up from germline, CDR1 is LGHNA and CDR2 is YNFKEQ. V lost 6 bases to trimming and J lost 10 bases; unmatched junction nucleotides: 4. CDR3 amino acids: CASRPGQGKLFF. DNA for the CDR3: TGTGCCAGCAGACCCGGACAGGGAAAACTGTTTTTT.

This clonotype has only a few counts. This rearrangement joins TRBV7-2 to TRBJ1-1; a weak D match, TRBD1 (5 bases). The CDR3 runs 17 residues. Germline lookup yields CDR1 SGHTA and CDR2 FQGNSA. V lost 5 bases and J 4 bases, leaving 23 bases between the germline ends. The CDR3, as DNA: TGTGCCAGCAGCCCAGGAAGCGGTGGGGCAGTTAGCACTGAAGCTTTCTTT. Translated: CASSPGSGGAVSTEAFF.

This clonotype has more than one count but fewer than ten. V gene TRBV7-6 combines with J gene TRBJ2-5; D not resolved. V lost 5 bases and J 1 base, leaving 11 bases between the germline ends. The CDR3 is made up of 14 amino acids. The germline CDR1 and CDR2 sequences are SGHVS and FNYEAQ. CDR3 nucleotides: TGTGCCAGCAGCCTGTCTTGGGTCCAAGAGACCCAGTACTTC. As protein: CASSLSWVQETQYF.

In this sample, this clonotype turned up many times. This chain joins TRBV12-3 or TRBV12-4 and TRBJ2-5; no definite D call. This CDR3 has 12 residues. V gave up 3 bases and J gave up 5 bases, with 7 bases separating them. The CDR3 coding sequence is TGTGCCAGCAGTTTTACGGGCGAGACCCAGTACTTC. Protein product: CASSFTGETQYF.

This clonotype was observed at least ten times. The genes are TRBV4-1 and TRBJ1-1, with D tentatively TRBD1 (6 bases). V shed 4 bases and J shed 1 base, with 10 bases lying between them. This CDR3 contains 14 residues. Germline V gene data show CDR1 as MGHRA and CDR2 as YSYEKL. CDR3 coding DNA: TGCGCCAGCAGCCTATACAGGGAGAACACTGAAGCTTTCTTT. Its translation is CASSLYRENTEAFF.

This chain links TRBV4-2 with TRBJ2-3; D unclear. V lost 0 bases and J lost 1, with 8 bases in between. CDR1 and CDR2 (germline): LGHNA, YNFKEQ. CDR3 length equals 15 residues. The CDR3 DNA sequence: TGTGCCAGCAGCCAAGAGTATAGAGGCACAGATACGCAGTATTTT. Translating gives CASSQEYRGTDTQYF.

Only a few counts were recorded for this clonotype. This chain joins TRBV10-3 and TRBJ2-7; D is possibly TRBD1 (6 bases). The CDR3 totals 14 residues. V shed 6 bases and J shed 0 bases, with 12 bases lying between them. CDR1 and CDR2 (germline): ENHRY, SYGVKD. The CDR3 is CAISRQVPSYEQYF. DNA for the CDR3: TGTGCCATCAGCCGACAGGTTCCCTCCTACGAGCAGTACTTC.

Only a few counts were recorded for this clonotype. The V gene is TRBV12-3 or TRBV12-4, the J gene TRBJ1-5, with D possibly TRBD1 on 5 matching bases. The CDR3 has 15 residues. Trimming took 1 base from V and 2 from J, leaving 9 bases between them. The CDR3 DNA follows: TGTGCCAGCAGTTTAGGCAGGGCGGGCAATCAGCCCCAGCATTTT. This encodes CASSLGRAGNQPQHF.